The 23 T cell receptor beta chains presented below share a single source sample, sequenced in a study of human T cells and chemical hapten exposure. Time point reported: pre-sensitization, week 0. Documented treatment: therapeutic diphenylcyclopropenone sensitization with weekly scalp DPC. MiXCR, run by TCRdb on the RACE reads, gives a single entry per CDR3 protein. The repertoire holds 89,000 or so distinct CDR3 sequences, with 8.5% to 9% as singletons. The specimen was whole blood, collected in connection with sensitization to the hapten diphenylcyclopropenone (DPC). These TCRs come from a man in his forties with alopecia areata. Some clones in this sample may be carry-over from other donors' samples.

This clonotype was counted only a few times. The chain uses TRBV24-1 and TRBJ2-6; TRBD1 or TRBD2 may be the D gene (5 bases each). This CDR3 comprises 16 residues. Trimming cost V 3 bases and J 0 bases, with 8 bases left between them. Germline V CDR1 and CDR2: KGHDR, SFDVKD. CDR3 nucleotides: TGTGCCACCAGTGATCCAGGGAGCTCTGGGGCCAACGTCCTGACTTTC. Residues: CATSDPGSSGANVLTF.

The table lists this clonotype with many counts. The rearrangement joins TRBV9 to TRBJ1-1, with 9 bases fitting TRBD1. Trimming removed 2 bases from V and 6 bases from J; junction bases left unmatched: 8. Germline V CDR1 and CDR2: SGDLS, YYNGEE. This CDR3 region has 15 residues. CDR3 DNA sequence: TGTGCCAGCAGCGTCCAGGGGACAGGGCGATCTGAAGCTTTCTTT. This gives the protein CASSVQGTGRSEAFF.

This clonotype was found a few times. The CDR3, as DNA: TGTGCCAGCAGAGCCGGGACAACTTGGTCTGGGGCCAACGTCCTGACTTTC. This sequence encodes CASRAGTTWSGANVLTF. This chain links TRBV2 with TRBJ2-6; D possibly corresponds to TRBD1 (6 bases). CDR1 is SNHLY, CDR2 FYNNEI, per germline. The CDR3 runs 17 residues. V shed 6 bases and J shed 1 base, with 16 bases lying between them.

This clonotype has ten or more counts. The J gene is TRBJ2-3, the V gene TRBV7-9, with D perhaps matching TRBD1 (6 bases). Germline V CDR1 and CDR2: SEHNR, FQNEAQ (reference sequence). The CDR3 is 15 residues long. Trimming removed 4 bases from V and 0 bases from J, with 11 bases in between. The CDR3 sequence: CASSSWTVSTDTQYF. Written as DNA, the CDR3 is TGTGCCAGCAGCTCCTGGACAGTTAGCACAGATACGCAGTATTTT.

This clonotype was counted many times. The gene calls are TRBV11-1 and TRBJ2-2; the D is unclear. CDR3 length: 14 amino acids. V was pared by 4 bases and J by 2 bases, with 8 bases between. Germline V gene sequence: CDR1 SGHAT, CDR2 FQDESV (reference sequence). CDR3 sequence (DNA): TGTGCCAGCAGCTCCCCAGAAAACACCGGGGAGCTGTTTTTT. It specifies CASSSPENTGELFF.

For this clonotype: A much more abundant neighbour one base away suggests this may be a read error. CDR3 bases: TGTGTCAGCAGCCGACTAGCGGGAACCTCCTACAATGAGCAGTTCTTC. Protein product: CVSSRLAGTSYNEQFF. This chain connects TRBV2 to TRBJ2-1; 11 bases map to TRBD2. This CDR3 has 16 residues. CDR1 and CDR2 from the germline V gene are SNHLY and FYNNEI.

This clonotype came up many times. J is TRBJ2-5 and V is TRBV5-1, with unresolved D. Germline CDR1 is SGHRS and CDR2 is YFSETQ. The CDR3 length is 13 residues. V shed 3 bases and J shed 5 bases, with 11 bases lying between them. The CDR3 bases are TGCGCCAGCAGCTCCACCCTTGAGGAGACCCAGTACTTC. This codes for CASSSTLEETQYF.

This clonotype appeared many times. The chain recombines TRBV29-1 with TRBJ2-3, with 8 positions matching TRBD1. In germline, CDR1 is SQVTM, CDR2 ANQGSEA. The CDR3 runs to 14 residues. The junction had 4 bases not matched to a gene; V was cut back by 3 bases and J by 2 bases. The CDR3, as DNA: TGCAGCGTTGACAAGGGACAGGACACAGATACGCAGTATTTT. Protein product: CSVDKGQDTDTQYF.

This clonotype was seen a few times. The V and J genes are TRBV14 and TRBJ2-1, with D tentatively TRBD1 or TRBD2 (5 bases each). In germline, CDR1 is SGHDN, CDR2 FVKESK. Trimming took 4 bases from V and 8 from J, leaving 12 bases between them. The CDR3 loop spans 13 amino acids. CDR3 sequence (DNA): TGTGCCAGCAGCCGAGACCTGGGGGATGAGCAGTTCTTC. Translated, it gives CASSRDLGDEQFF.

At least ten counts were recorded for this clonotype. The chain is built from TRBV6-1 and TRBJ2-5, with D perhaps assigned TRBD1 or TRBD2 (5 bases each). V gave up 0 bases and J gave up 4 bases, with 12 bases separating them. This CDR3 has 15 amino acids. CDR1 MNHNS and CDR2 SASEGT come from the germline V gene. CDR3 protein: CASSEARGGPETQYF. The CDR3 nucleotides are TGTGCCAGCAGTGAAGCCCGGGGCGGGCCAGAGACCCAGTACTTC.

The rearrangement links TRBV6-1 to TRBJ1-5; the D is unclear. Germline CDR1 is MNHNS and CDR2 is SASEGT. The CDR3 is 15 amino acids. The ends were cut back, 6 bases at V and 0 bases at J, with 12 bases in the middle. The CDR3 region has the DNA TGTGCCAGCAGGGAGGCCCTTTATAGCAATCAGCCCCAGCATTTT. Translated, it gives CASREALYSNQPQHF.

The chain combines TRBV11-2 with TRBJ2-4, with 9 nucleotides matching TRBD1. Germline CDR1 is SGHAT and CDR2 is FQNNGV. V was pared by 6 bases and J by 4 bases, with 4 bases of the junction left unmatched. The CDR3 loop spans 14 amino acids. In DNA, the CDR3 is TGTGCCAGCAGGGAACAGGGGGCGAAAAACATTCAGTACTTC. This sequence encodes CASREQGAKNIQYF. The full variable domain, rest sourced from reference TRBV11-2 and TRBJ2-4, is EAGVAQSPRYKIIEKRQSVAFWCNPISGHATLYWYQQILGQGPKLLIQFQNNGVVDDSQLPKDRFSAERLKGVDSTLKIQPAKLEDSAVYLCASREQGAKNIQYFGAGTRLSVL.

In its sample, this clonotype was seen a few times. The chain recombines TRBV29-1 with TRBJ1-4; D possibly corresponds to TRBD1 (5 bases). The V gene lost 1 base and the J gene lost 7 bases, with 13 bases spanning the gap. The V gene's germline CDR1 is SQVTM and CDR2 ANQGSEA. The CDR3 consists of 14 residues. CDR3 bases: TGCAGCGTTGAAGGGGCTGGGGCTGGTGAAAAACTGTTTTTT. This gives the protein CSVEGAGAGEKLFF.

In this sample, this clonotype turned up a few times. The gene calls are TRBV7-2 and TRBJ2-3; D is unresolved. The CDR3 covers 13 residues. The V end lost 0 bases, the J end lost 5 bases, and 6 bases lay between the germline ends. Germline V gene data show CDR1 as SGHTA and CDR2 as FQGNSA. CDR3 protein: CASSLALVDTQYF. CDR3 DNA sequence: TGTGCCAGCAGCTTAGCGCTAGTAGATACGCAGTATTTT.

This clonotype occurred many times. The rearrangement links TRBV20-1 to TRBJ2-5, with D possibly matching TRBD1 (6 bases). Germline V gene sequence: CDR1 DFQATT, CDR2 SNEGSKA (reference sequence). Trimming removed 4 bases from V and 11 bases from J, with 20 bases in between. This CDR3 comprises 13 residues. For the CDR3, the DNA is TGCAGTGCTATGCCCTCAGGGGACGTTTCTCAGTACTTC. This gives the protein CSAMPSGDVSQYF.

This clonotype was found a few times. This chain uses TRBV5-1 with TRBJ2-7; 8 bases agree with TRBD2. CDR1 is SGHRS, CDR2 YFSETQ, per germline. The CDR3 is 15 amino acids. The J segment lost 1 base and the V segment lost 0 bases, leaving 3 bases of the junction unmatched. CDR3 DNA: TGCGCCAGCAGCTTGGAGGCGGGAGGATCCTACGAGCAGTACTTC. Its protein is CASSLEAGGSYEQYF.

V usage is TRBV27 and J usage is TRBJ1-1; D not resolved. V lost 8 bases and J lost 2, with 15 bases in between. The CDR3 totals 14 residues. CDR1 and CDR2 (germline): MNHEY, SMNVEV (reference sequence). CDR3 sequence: CASGHPDVNTEAFF. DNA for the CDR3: TGTGCCAGCGGTCATCCTGATGTAAACACTGAAGCTTTCTTT.

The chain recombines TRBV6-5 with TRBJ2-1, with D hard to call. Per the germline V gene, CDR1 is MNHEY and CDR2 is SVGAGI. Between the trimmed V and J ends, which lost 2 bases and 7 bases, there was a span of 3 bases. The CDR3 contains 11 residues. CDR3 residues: CASSYRNEQFF. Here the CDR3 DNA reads TGTGCCAGCAGTTACAGGAATGAGCAGTTCTTC.

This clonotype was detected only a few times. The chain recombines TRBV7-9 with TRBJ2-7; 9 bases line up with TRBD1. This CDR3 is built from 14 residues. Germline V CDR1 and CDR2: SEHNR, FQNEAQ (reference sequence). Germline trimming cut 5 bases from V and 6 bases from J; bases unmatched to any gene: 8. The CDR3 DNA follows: TGTGCCAGCAGCGGATGGACAGGGGTGAGCGAGCAGTACTTC. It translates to CASSGWTGVSEQYF.

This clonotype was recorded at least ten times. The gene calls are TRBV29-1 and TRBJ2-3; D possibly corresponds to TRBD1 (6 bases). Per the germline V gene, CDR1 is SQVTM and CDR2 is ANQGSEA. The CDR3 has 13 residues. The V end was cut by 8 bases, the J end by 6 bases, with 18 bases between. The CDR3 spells CSLRRGGADTQYF. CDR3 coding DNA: TGCAGCCTTAGGAGAGGGGGTGCTGATACGCAGTATTTT.

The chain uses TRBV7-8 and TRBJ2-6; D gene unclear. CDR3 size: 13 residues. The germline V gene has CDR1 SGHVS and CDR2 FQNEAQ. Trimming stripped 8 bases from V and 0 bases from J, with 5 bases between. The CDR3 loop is CASEYSGANVLTF. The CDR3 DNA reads TGTGCCAGCGAATACTCTGGGGCCAACGTCCTGACTTTC.

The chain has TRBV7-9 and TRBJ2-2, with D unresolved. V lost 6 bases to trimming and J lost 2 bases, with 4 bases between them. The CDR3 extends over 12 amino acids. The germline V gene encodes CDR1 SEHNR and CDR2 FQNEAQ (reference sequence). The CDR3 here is CASRENTGELFF. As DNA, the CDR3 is TGTGCCAGCAGGGAAAACACCGGGGAGCTGTTTTTT.

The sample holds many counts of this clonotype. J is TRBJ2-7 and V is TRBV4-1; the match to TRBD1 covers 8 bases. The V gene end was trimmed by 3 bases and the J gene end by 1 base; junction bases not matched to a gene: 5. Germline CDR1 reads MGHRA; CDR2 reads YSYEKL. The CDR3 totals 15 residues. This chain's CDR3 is CASSQTTGGSYEQYV. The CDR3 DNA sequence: TGCGCCAGCAGCCAGACTACAGGGGGGTCCTACGAGCAGTACGTC.